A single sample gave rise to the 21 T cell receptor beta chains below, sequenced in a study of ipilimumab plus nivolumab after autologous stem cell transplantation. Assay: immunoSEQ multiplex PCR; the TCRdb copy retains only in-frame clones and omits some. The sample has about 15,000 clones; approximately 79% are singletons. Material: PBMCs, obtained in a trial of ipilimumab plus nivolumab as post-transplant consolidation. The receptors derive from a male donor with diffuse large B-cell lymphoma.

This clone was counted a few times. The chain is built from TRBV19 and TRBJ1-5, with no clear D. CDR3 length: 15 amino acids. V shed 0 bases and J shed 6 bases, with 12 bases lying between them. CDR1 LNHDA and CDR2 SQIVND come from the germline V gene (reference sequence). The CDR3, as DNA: TGTGCCAGTAGTATAGATGAGTGGGGAAGTCAGCCCCAGCATTTT. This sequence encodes CASSIDEWGSQPQHF.

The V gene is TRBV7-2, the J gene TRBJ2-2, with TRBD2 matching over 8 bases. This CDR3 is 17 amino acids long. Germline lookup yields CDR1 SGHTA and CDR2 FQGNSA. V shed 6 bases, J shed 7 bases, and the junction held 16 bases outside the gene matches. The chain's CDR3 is CASRPARTSRVGGELFF. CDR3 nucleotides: TGTGCCAGCAGGCCCGCCCGGACTAGCAGGGTTGGCGGGGAGCTGTTTTTT.

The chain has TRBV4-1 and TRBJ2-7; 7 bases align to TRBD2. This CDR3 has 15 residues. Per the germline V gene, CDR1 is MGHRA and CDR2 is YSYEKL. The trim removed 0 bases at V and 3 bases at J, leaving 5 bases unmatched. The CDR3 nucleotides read TGCGCCAGCAGCCAAGAGGTTAGCGGGTACTACGAGCAGTACTTC. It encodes CASSQEVSGYYEQYF.

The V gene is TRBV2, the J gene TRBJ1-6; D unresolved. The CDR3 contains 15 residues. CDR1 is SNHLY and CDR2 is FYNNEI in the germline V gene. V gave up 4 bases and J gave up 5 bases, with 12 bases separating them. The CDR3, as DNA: TGTGCCAGCAGTGGCCCGGTCGGGAATAATTCACCCCTCCACTTT. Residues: CASSGPVGNNSPLHF.

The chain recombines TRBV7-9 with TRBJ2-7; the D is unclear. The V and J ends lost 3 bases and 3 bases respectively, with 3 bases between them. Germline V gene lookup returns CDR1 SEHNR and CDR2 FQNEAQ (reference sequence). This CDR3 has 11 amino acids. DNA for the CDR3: TGTGCCAGCAGCTTCAGCTACGAGCAGTACTTC. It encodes CASSFSYEQYF.

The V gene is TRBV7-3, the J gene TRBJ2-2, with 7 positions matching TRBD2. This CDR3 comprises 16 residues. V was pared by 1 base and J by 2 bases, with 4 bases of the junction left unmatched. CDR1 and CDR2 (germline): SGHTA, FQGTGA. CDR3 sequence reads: CASSLNPGGNTGELFF. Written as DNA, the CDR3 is TGTGCCAGCAGCTTAAATCCGGGGGGAAACACCGGGGAGCTGTTTTTT.

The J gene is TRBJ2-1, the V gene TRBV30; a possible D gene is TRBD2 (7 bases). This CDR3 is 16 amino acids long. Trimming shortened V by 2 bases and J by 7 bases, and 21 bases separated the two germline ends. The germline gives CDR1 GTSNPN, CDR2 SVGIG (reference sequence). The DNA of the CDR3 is TGTGCCTGGAGTACCCGGGGCGGGGGCTTCGGAAATGAGCAGTTCTTC. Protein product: CAWSTRGGGFGNEQFF.

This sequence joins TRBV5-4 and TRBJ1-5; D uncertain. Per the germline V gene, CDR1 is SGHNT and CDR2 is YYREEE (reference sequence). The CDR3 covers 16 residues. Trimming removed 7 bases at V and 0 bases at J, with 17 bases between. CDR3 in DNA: TGTGCCAGCGTCACGGACCGTAGTAATAGCAATCAGCCCCAGCATTTT. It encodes CASVTDRSNSNQPQHF. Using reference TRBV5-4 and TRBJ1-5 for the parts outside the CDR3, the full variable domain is ETGVTQSPTHLIKTRGQQVTLRCSSQSGHNTVSWYQQALGQGPQFIFQYYREEENGRGNFPPRFSGLQFPNYSSELNVNALELDDSALYLCASVTDRSNSNQPQHFGDGTRLSIL.

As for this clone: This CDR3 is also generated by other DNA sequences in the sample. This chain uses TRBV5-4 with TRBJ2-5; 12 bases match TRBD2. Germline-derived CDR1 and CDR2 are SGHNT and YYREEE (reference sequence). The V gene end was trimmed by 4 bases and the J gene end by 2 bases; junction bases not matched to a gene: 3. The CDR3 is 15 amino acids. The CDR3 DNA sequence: TGTGCCAGCAGCCCTAGCGGGGGGGTTCAAGAGACCCAGTACTTC. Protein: CASSPSGGVQETQYF.

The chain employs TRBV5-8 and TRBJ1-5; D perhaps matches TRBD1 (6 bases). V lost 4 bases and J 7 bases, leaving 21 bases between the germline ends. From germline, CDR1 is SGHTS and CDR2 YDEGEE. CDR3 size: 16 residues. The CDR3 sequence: CASSQQGLGGGQPQHF. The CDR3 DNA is TGTGCCAGCAGCCAGCAGGGGTTGGGTGGTGGACAGCCCCAGCATTTT.

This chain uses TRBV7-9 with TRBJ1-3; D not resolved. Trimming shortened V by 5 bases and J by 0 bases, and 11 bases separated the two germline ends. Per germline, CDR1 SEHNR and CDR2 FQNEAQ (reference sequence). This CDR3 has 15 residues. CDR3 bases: TGTGCCAGCAGCCTTTACGGGCACTCTGGAAACACCATATATTTT. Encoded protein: CASSLYGHSGNTIYF. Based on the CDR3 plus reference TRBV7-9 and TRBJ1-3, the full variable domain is DTGVSQNPRHKITKRGQNVTFRCDPISEHNRLYWYRQTLGQGPEFLTYFQNEAQLEKSRLLSDRFSAERPKGSFSTLEIQRTEQGDSAMYLCASSLYGHSGNTIYFGEGSWLTVV.

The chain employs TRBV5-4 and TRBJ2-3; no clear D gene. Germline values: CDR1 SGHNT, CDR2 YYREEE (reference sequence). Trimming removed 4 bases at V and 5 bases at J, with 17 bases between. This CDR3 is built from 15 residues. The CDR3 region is CASSPPGVLGDTQYF. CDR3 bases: TGTGCCAGCAGCCCTCCGGGCGTCCTTGGAGATACGCAGTATTTT.

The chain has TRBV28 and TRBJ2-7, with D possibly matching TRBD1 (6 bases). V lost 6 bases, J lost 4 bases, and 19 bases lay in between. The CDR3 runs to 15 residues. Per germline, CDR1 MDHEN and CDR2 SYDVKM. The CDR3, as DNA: TGTGCCAGCAGCGACGGGACAACCAAGCCATACGAGCAGTACTTC. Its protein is CASSDGTTKPYEQYF.

The CDR3 nucleotides read TGCGCCAGCAGCCAAGACCAGGGGGTGTATGGCTACACCTTC. Amino acids: CASSQDQGVYGYTF. This rearrangement joins TRBV4-1 to TRBJ1-2; 7 bases align to TRBD1. After removal of 0 bases from V and 5 bases from J, the junction contained 3 bases not matched to a gene. Germline CDR1 is MGHRA and CDR2 is YSYEKL. The CDR3 consists of 14 residues.

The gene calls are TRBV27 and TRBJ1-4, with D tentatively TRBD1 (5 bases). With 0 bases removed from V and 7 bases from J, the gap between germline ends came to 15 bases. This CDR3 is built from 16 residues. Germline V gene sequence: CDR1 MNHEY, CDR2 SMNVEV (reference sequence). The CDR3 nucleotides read TGTGCCAGCAGTTTATCGGTGGCGGGGGGTGGTGAAAAACTGTTTTTT. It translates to CASSLSVAGGGEKLFF.

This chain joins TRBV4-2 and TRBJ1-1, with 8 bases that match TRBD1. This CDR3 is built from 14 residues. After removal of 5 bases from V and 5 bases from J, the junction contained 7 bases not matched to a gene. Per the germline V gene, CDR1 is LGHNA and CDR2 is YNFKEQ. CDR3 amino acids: CASSLGQGGTEAFF. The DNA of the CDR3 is TGTGCCAGCAGCTTAGGACAGGGAGGGACTGAAGCTTTCTTT.

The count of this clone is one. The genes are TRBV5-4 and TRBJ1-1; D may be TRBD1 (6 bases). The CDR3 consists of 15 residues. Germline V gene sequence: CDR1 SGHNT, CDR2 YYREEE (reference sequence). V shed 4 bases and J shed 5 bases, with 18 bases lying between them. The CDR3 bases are TGTGCCAGCAGCATCCCTCAGGGGCGCGGGACTGAAGCTTTCTTT. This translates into CASSIPQGRGTEAFF.

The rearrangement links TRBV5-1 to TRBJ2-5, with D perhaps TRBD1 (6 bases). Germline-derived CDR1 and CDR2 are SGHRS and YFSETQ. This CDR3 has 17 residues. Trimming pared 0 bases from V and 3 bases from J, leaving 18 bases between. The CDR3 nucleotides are TGCGCCAGCAGCTTGGCCCTCACAGGGTTGGGTGAAGAGACCCAGTACTTC. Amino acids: CASSLALTGLGEETQYF. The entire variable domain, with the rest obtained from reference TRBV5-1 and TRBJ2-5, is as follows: KAGVTQTPRYLIKTRGQQVTLSCSPISGHRSVSWYQQTPGQGLQFLFEYFSETQRNKGNFPGRFSGRQFSNSRSEMNVSTLELGDSALYLCASSLALTGLGEETQYFGPGTRLLVL.

In nucleotides, the CDR3 is TGCGCCAGCAGCCGGGACAGGCCGTCCGGGGAGCTGTTTTTT. This codes for CASSRDRPSGELFF. V is TRBV5-1 and J is TRBJ2-2, with 8 nucleotides matching TRBD1. After removal of 4 bases from V and 6 bases from J, the junction contained 5 bases not matched to a gene. Germline assignment: CDR1 SGHRS and CDR2 YFSETQ. The CDR3 extends over 14 amino acids.

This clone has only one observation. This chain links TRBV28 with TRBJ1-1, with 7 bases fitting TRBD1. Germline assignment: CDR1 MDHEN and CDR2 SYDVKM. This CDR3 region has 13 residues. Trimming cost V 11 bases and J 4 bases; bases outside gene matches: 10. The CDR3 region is CAGSRGSATEAFF. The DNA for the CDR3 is TGTGCCGGCTCCAGGGGGTCGGCCACTGAAGCTTTCTTT.

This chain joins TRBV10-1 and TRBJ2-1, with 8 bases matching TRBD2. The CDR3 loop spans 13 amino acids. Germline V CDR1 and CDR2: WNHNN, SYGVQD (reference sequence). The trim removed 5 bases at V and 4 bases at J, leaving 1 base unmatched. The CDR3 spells CASSLAGYNEQFF. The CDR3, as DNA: TGCGCCAGCAGTTTAGCGGGGTACAATGAGCAGTTCTTC.